The subject of this entry is one T cell receptor beta chain. The data are from a study of T cell changes during pregnancy in multiple sclerosis. Germline V gene lookup returns CDR1 SGHNT and CDR2 YYREEE (reference sequence). V gave up 0 bases and J gave up 3 bases, with 20 bases separating them. The CDR3 contains 18 residues. The repertoire was sequenced with immunoSEQ multiplex PCR; TCRdb's copy has only in-frame clones and lacks some. The sample lists about 70,000 clones; roughly 91% were seen once. The clonotype comes from a female donor with multiple sclerosis, enrolled in a pregnancy study. The sample in question was CD4+ T cells from peripheral blood mononuclear cells, obtained after pregnancy. The V gene is TRBV5-4, the J gene TRBJ2-3; D is possibly TRBD2 (5 bases). CDR3 region: CASSLGNPLAIGTDTQYF. The CDR3 nucleotides read TGTGCCAGCAGCTTGGGAAATCCCCTAGCAATTGGTACAGATACGCAGTATTTT.